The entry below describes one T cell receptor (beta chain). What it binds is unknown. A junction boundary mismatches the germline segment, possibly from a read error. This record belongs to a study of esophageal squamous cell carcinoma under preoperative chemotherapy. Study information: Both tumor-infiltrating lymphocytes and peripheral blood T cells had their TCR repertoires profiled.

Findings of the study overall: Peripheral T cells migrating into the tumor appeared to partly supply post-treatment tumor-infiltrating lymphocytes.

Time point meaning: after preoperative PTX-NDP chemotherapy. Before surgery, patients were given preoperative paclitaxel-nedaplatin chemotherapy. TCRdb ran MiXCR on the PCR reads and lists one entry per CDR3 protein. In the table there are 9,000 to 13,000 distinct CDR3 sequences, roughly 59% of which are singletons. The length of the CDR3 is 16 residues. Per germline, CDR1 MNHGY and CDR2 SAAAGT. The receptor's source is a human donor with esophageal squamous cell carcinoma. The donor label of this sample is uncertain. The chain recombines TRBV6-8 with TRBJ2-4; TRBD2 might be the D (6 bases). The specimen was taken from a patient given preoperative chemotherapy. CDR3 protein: CPSSELGGCATNTQYF. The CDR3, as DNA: TGTCCCAGCAGTGAATTGGGGGGATGCGCCACAAATACGCAGTACTTC.